Given below is one TCR beta chain in context. The data stem from a study of blood T cell repertoires in COVID-19. The wider study: Donors in the United States, Italy and Spain gave samples during acute or convalescent COVID-19.

The protocol was immunoSEQ multiplex PCR, while the TCRdb copy is restricted to in-frame clones and leaves out a portion. Among hundreds of thousands of clones listed, around 90% were seen once. The TCR was taken from a woman younger than 35 who had recovered from COVID-19. The specimen sequenced was peripheral blood.

Here the CDR3 reads CASSLGRGSSYGYTF. DNA of the CDR3: TGTGCCAGCAGCTTAGGTCGCGGATCCTCCTATGGCTACACCTTC. V gene TRBV7-9 combines with J gene TRBJ1-2; D ambiguous. The germline V and J ends were trimmed by 1 base and 4 bases, with 13 bases remaining between them. This CDR3 is built from 15 residues. Germline V CDR1 and CDR2: SEHNR, FQNEAQ (reference sequence). Full variable domain (missing parts from reference TRBV7-9 and TRBJ1-2): DTGVSQNPRHKITKRGQNVTFRCDPISEHNRLYWYRQTLGQGPEFLTYFQNEAQLEKSRLLSDRFSAERPKGSFSTLEIQRTEQGDSAMYLCASSLGRGSSYGYTFGSGTRLTVV.